One and the same sample provided the 23 T cell receptor beta chains below, sequenced in a study of OX40 agonist ivuxolimab in advanced cancers. Generated by immunoSEQ multiplex PCR, the TCRdb table keeps only in-frame clones and is missing some. The top ten clones hold around 1.9% of a sample with some 60,000 clones, roughly 80% of them seen once. The sample here was CD4+ or CD8+ T cells sorted from blood, taken in a trial of the OX40 agonist ivuxolimab. These receptors all stem from an adult with an advanced solid tumor such as melanoma, head and neck, liver or kidney cancer.

This rearrangement joins TRBV18 to TRBJ2-6, with D perhaps matching TRBD2 (5 bases). V shed 6 bases and J shed 3 bases, with 12 bases lying between them. Germline assignment: CDR1 KGHSH and CDR2 LQKENI. This CDR3 comprises 15 residues. The CDR3 sequence: CASSPTIDGANVLTF. The CDR3 DNA reads as TGTGCCAGCTCCCCGACTATCGATGGGGCCAACGTCCTGACTTTC.

The V gene is TRBV6-5, the J gene TRBJ2-7; D unclear. The CDR3 totals 11 residues. The V end was cut by 6 bases, the J end by 0 bases, with 3 bases between. The germline gives CDR1 MNHEY, CDR2 SVGAGI. CDR3 sequence: CASRDSYEQYV. CDR3 in DNA: TGTGCCAGCAGGGACTCCTACGAGCAGTACGTC.

V is TRBV15 and J is TRBJ2-5; D is possibly TRBD2 (6 bases). The CDR3 sequence is 15 residues long. Germline CDR1 is LNHNV and CDR2 is YYDKDF (reference sequence). Trimming cost V 5 bases and J 2 bases, with 15 bases left between them. The CDR3 DNA reads as TGTGCCACCAGCGTCCGCGCCGGGGGTCAAGAGACCCAGTACTTC. As protein: CATSVRAGGQETQYF.

This chain links TRBV5-4 with TRBJ1-3; D is possibly TRBD1 (6 bases). CDR3 size: 15 residues. Germline V gives CDR1 SGHNT, CDR2 YYREEE (reference sequence). V was clipped by 3 bases and J by 0 bases, with 10 bases between them. The CDR3 loop reads CASSSGTNSGNTIYF. DNA for the CDR3: TGTGCCAGCAGCTCCGGGACAAACTCTGGAAACACCATATATTTT.

V is TRBV6-1 and J is TRBJ2-7, with D uncertain. The CDR3 is 13 amino acids. V gave up 6 bases and J gave up 3 bases, with 12 bases separating them. Germline V gene data show CDR1 as MNHNS and CDR2 as SASEGT. The CDR3 DNA sequence: TGTGCCAGCAGCGTACACTGGAACTACGAGCAGTACGTC. This encodes CASSVHWNYEQYV.

This chain joins TRBV18 and TRBJ2-3; TRBD2 agrees at 8 bases. Germline lookup yields CDR1 KGHSH and CDR2 LQKENI. After removal of 6 bases from V and 3 bases from J, the junction contained 14 bases not matched to a gene. The CDR3 extends over 17 amino acids. CDR3 DNA sequence: TGTGCCAGCTCCGGACTAGCTCCTTCCCGGGCGACAGATACGCAGTATTTT. Protein: CASSGLAPSRATDTQYF.

This clone has just a few counts. The chain combines TRBV5-6 with TRBJ2-5; D unclear. Per the germline V gene, CDR1 is SGHDT and CDR2 is YYEEEE. The length of the CDR3 is 11 residues. V shed 2 bases and J shed 4 bases, with 3 bases lying between them. The CDR3 region is CASSLLETQYF. The DNA for the CDR3 is TGTGCCAGCAGCTTATTAGAGACCCAGTACTTC.

The J gene is TRBJ2-7, the V gene TRBV19; 7 nucleotides line up with TRBD2. The CDR3 runs to 16 residues. The trim removed 5 bases at V and 4 bases at J, leaving 14 bases unmatched. Looked up from germline, CDR1 is LNHDA and CDR2 is SQIVND (reference sequence). The CDR3, as DNA: TGTGCCAGTAGTGCGAAGGGACTATCCATGAAGTACGAGCAGTACTTC. Encoded protein: CASSAKGLSMKYEQYF.

The V gene is TRBV21-1, the J gene TRBJ2-7; the table calls TRBD2, which could not be checked here. TRBV21-1 is classified as a pseudogene. This CDR3 comprises 15 residues. The CDR3 DNA reads as TGTGCCAGCAGCGTCCGGGATCCTATTACTGGCGAGCAGTACGTC. Translation: CASSVRDPITGEQYV.

This clone showed up just once. This rearrangement joins TRBV7-3 to TRBJ2-3; unclear D gene. Trimming removed 1 base from V and 5 bases from J, with 10 bases in between. The V gene's germline CDR1 is SGHTA and CDR2 FQGTGA. The CDR3 contains 14 residues. This chain's CDR3 is CASSLKDRGDTQYF. The CDR3 DNA follows: TGTGCCAGCAGCTTAAAGGATCGTGGAGATACGCAGTATTTT.

This rearrangement joins TRBV30 to TRBJ1-1; TRBD1 might be the D (6 bases). The length of the CDR3 is 16 residues. CDR1 is GTSNPN and CDR2 is SVGIG in the germline V gene (reference sequence). V dropped 1 base and J dropped 4 bases, with 19 bases sitting between them. CDR3 protein: CAWSDRRRGMVTEAFF. DNA of the CDR3: TGTGCCTGGAGTGATCGCCGCAGGGGAATGGTCACTGAAGCTTTCTTT.

The J gene is TRBJ2-6, the V gene TRBV11-3; 14 bases map to TRBD2. The CDR3 extends over 19 amino acids. CDR1 is SGHNT and CDR2 is YENEEA in the germline V gene. J gave up 2 bases and V 1 base, and 4 bases lay outside the gene matches. The CDR3 DNA reads as TGTGCCAGCAGCTTAGTCGGGACTAGCGGGAGTCCTGGGGCCAACGTCCTGACTTTC. Its protein is CASSLVGTSGSPGANVLTF.

This rearrangement joins TRBV5-1 to TRBJ1-2; D ambiguous. Trimming removed 0 bases at V and 5 bases at J, with 11 bases between. Per the germline V gene, CDR1 is SGHRS and CDR2 is YFSETQ. This CDR3 is 14 amino acids long. The CDR3 nucleotides read TGCGCCAGCAGCTTGGGTGGTTATGGGTATGGCTACACCTTC. Amino acid sequence: CASSLGGYGYGYTF.

This clone occurred a few times. V is TRBV4-2 and J is TRBJ2-2; the D is unclear. CDR3 size: 14 residues. Per germline, CDR1 LGHNA and CDR2 YNFKEQ. V lost 5 bases and J lost 6, with 13 bases in between. CDR3 nucleotides: TGTGCCAGCAGCGCTTACCGAGCGTCCGGGGAGCTGTTTTTT. Its translation: CASSAYRASGELFF.

The chain joins TRBV30 to TRBJ1-2, with 9 bases aligning to TRBD1. The CDR3 is 14 residues long. Germline V lookup: CDR1 GTSNPN, CDR2 SVGIG (reference sequence). The J segment lost 4 bases and the V segment lost 5 bases, leaving 8 bases of the junction unmatched. CDR3 amino acids: CAWLGTGRSYGYTF. The DNA of the CDR3 is TGTGCCTGGTTGGGGACAGGGCGATCCTATGGCTACACCTTC.

The chain uses TRBV11-2 and TRBJ1-1; TRBD1 might be the D (6 bases). Deletions cut 4 bases from V and 3 bases from J, with 9 bases between. This CDR3 region has 13 residues. Germline V gene data show CDR1 as SGHAT and CDR2 as FQNNGV. The CDR3 reads CASSYAGDTEAFF. The CDR3 nucleotides read TGTGCCAGCAGCTACGCAGGGGACACTGAAGCTTTCTTT.

This chain uses TRBV18 with TRBJ1-2, with 9 bases identical to TRBD1. Germline V CDR1 and CDR2: KGHSH, LQKENI. The CDR3 length is 16 residues. V lost 1 base and J lost 3; bases outside the gene matches: 6. CDR3 loop: CASSPQTGQGYYGYTF. As DNA, the CDR3 is TGTGCCAGCTCACCACAAACCGGACAGGGGTACTATGGCTACACCTTC. The variable domain in full, with the rest retrieved from reference TRBV18 and TRBJ1-2, is NAGVMQNPRHLVRRRGQEARLRCSPMKGHSHVYWYRQLPEEGLKFMVYLQKENIIDESGMPKERFSAEFPKEGPSILRIQQVVRGDSAAYFCASSPQTGQGYYGYTFGSGTRLTVV.

V and J are TRBV30 and TRBJ1-1; D not resolved. Germline CDR1 is GTSNPN and CDR2 is SVGIG (reference sequence). This CDR3 is built from 13 residues. The V and J ends lost 1 base and 0 bases respectively, with 6 bases between them. The CDR3 region is CAWSEYLNTEAFF. For the CDR3, the DNA is TGTGCCTGGAGTGAATACTTGAACACTGAAGCTTTCTTT. The variable domain in full, completed from reference TRBV30 and TRBJ1-1, reads SQTIHQWPATLVQPVGSPLSLECTVEGTSNPNLYWYRQAAGRGLQLLFYSVGIGQISSEVPQNLSASRPQDRQFILSSKKLLLSDSGFYLCAWSEYLNTEAFFGQGTRLTVV.

In its sample, this clone was seen once. The rearrangement uses TRBV19 and TRBJ1-1; a possible D gene is TRBD1 (5 bases). The V end lost 3 bases, the J end lost 11 bases, and 13 bases lay between the germline ends. CDR1 LNHDA and CDR2 SQIVND come from the germline V gene (reference sequence). This CDR3 is 12 amino acids long. This chain's CDR3 is CASSIIGASAFF. CDR3 nucleotide sequence: TGTGCCAGTAGTATTATCGGGGCTTCGGCTTTCTTT.

The chain carries TRBV30 and TRBJ2-7; TRBD1 matches at 7 bases. The germline V gene encodes CDR1 GTSNPN and CDR2 SVGIG (reference sequence). V was pared by 3 bases and J by 7 bases, with 12 bases of the junction left unmatched. The CDR3 spans 14 residues. CDR3 residues: CAWSLGGAEGEQYF. CDR3 nucleotides: TGTGCCTGGAGCCTAGGGGGCGCAGAGGGGGAGCAGTACTTC.

The chain employs TRBV18 and TRBJ2-5; 7 bases map to TRBD2. CDR3 size: 16 residues. Trimming at V came to 0 bases and at J to 5 bases, leaving 9 bases not matched to a gene. Per germline, CDR1 KGHSH and CDR2 LQKENI. The CDR3 bases are TGTGCCAGCTCACCACCGGGGGGGTCAGCGGGGGAGACCCAGTACTTC. This translates into CASSPPGGSAGETQYF.

The chain combines TRBV25-1 with TRBJ2-3, with 7 bases aligning to TRBD2. The CDR3 is 17 amino acids. Germline V gives CDR1 MGHDK, CDR2 SYGVNS. Trimming removed 2 bases from V and 2 bases from J; junction bases left unmatched: 10. CDR3 bases: TGTGCCAGCAGTGAAAGTCGTACGGGAGGTCCCACAGATACGCAGTATTTT. It codes for CASSESRTGGPTDTQYF.

The chain recombines TRBV5-6 with TRBJ2-1; the D gene is possibly TRBD2 (6 bases). This CDR3 spans 14 amino acids. The V end was cut by 0 bases, the J end by 9 bases, with 13 bases between. Germline V gene sequence: CDR1 SGHDT, CDR2 YYEEEE. CDR3 sequence: CASSLEGEGLEQFF. For the CDR3, the DNA is TGTGCCAGCAGCTTGGAGGGTGAGGGACTTGAGCAGTTCTTC.